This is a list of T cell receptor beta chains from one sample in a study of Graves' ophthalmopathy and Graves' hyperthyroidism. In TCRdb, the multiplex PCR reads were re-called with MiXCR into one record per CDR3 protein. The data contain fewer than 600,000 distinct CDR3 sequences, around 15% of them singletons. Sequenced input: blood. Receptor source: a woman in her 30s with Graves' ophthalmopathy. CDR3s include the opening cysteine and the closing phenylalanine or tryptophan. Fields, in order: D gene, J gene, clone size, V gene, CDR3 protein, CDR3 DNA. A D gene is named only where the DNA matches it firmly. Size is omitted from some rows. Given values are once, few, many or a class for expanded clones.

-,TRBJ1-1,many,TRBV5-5,CASSLVKIEAFF,TGTGCCAGCAGCTTGGTCAAGATTGAAGCTTTCTTT
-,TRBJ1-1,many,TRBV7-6,CASSLENRETNTEAFF,TGTGCCAGCAGCTTAGAGAACAGGGAAACGAACACTGAAGCTTTCTTT
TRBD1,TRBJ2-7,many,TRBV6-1,CASSALWTGGNEQYF,TGTGCCAGCAGTGCTTTGTGGACAGGGGGCAACGAGCAGTACTTC
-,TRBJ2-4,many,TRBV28,CASSLNHLAKNIQYF,TGTGCCAGCAGTTTAAACCATCTAGCCAAAAACATTCAGTACTTC
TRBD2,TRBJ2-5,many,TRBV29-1,CSVDKPSGGVLETQYF,TGCAGCGTTGACAAGCCTAGCGGGGGGGTTTTGGAGACCCAGTACTTC
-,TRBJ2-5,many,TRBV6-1,CASKTGPNLETQYF,TGTGCCAGCAAGACCGGGCCTAATTTGGAGACCCAGTACTTC
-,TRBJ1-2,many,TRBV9,CASSVSGLYGYTF,TGTGCCAGCAGCGTCTCGGGCCTCTATGGCTACACCTTC
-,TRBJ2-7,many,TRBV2,CATRDRPYEQYF,TGTGCCACCCGGGACCGTCCCTACGAGCAGTACTTC
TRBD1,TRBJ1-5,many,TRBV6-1,CASSEDTGGIEPQHF,TGTGCCAGCAGTGAAGACACAGGGGGCATAGAGCCCCAGCATTTT
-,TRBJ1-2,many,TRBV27,CASGSRWDNYGYTF,TGTGCCAGCGGGTCCCGGTGGGATAACTATGGCTACACCTTC
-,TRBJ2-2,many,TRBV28,CASRPGGLNTGELFF,TGTGCCAGCAGGCCTGGGGGCCTGAACACCGGGGAGCTGTTTTTT
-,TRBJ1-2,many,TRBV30,CAVQGRGYTF,TGTGCCGTACAGGGAAGGGGCTACACCTTC
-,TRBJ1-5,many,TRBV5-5,CASSPLAGEPQHF,TGTGCCAGCAGCCCCCTGGCGGGGGAGCCCCAGCATTTT
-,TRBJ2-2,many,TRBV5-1,CASSHPGGVGELFF,TGCGCCAGCAGTCATCCAGGAGGGGTCGGGGAGCTGTTTTTT
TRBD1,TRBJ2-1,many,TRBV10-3,CAISGTGGHNEQFF,TGTGCCATCAGCGGGACAGGGGGCCACAATGAGCAGTTCTTC
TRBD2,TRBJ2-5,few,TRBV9,CASSVGSGGLQETQYF,TGTGCCAGCAGCGTCGGTAGCGGGGGCCTTCAAGAGACCCAGTACTTC
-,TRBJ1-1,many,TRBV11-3,CASSHHNFEAFF,TGTGCCAGCAGTCATCACAATTTTGAAGCCTTCTTT
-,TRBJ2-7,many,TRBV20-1,CSALNREQYF,TGCAGTGCTCTGAACCGCGAGCAGTACTTC
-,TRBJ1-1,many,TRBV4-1,CASSQDPNRGGLNTEAFF,TGCGCCAGCAGCCAAGACCCTAACCGTGGGGGATTGAACACTGAAGCTTTCTTT
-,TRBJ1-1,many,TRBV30,CAWRVGQLNTEAFF,TGTGCCTGGAGGGTTGGGCAGCTGAACACTGAAGCTTTCTTT
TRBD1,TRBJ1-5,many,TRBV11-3,CASSLMGQGAFQPQHF,TGTGCCAGCAGTTTAATGGGACAGGGGGCCTTTCAGCCCCAGCATTTT
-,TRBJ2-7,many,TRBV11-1,CASSLPRHRGRDEQYF,TGTGCCAGCAGCTTACCCAGACACCGAGGTAGGGACGAGCAGTACTTC
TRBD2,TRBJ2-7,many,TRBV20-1,CSARTSGITYEQYF,TGCAGTGCCAGGACTAGCGGTATCACCTACGAGCAGTACTTC
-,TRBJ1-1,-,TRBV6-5,CASSYSKSGNEAFF,TGTGCCAGCAGTTACTCGAAGTCAGGGAACGAAGCTTTCTTT
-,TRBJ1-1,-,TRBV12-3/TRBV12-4,CASSLWSGDTEAFF,TGTGCCAGCAGTTTATGGTCGGGGGACACTGAAGCTTTCTTT
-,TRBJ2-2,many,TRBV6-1,CASSEAISNTGELFF,TGTGCCAGCAGTGAGGCCATCTCGAACACCGGGGAGCTGTTTTTT
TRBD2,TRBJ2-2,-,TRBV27,CASSFSGSTGELFF,TGTGCCAGCAGTTTTAGCGGGTCCACCGGGGAGCTGTTTTTT
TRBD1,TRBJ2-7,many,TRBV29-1,CSVGDSLSGEQYF,TGCAGCGTAGGGGACAGCCTGTCTGGCGAGCAGTACTTC
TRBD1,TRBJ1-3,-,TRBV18,CASSPRGPGNTIYF,TGTGCCAGCTCACCAAGGGGGCCTGGAAACACCATATATTTT
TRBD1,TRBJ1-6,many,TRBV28,CASSLGDRGLWNSPLHF,TGTGCCAGCAGCTTGGGGGATAGGGGGCTTTGGAATTCACCCCTCCACTTT
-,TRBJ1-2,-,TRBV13,CASSRGDDYTF,TGTGCCAGCAGCCGCGGGGACGACTACACCTTC
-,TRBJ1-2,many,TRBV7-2,CASSSEPGRGYTF,TGTGCCAGCAGCTCAGAACCGGGCCGAGGCTACACCTTC
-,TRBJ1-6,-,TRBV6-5,CASSLGVSYNSPLHF,TGTGCCAGCAGTTTAGGGGTCTCCTATAATTCACCCCTCCACTTT